The clone carrying this T cell receptor (beta chain) was seen more than once but under ten times. Antigen: not known. The use of a sample-barcoded 5' primer and a J-beta primer mix characterized a second PCR of roughly 6 to 11 cycles. A template-switch adaptor containing 12 random nucleotides labeled each cDNA molecule. TCRdb ran MiXCR on the 5' RACE reads and lists one entry per CDR3 protein. The sample has 1.2 million to 1.5 million distinct CDR3 sequences; roughly 40% are singletons. CDR3 length equals 11 residues. Germline CDR1 and CDR2: SGHTA and FQGNSA. The germline V and J ends were trimmed by 10 bases and 7 bases, with 11 bases remaining between them. The source of the sample is a study of blood T cells in healthy people across ages. Study-level points and caveats: Older age coincided with a roughly linear decline in TCR beta diversity per million T cells.

Peripheral blood, around 9.4 milliliters per donor, was collected. Each sample provided at least 5 micrograms of extracted total RNA. This sequence was found in a woman aged 18-30 years in good health. The V and J genes are TRBV7-2 and TRBJ2-1, with D possibly matching TRBD2 (5 bases). The sequenced sample was blood. The CDR3 nucleotides are TGTGCCACGGGGAAGTATAATGAGCAGTTCTTC. This sequence encodes CATGKYNEQFF.